This T cell receptor (beta chain) was identified during a study of blood T cell repertoires in COVID-19. Overall study context: Acute-phase and convalescent COVID-19 samples originated in the United States, Italy and Spain.

V shed 6 bases and J 5 bases; nucleotides not matched to a gene: 8. The germline V gene has CDR1 LGHNT and CDR2 FRNRAP. This CDR3 region has 14 residues. Per the original methods: Estimated nucleated cell counts came from reference gene primer amplification. Libraries were prepared by immunoSEQ multiplex PCR; TCRdb keeps only in-frame clonotypes and omits some of them. The DNA was the basis for D and trimming; V, J and clone size are from that table. This table holds just under 150,000 clones, around nine tenths found once. Input material: peripheral blood. The receptor was derived from a woman aged 50 to 65 with active or convalescent COVID-19. The V call is TRBV12-5, the J call TRBJ2-7, with 9 bases aligning to TRBD1. CDR3 residues: CASGMDRGSDEQYF. DNA for the CDR3: TGTGCTAGTGGCATGGACAGGGGTTCGGACGAGCAGTACTTC. The entire variable domain, with the rest obtained from reference TRBV12-5 and TRBJ2-7, is as follows: DARVTQTPRHKVTEMGQEVTMRCQPILGHNTVFWYRQTMMQGLELLAYFRNRAPLDDSGMPKDRFSAEMPDATLATLKIQPSEPRDSAVYFCASGMDRGSDEQYFGPGTRLTVT.